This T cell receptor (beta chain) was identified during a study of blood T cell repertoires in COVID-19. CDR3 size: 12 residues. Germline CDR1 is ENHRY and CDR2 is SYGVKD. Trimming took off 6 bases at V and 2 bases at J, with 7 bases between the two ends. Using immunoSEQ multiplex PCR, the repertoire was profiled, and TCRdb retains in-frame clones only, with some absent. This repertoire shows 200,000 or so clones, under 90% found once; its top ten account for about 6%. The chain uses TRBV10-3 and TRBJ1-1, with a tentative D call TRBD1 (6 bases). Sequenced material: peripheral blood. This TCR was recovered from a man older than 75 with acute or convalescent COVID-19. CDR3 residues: CAISRGNTEAFF. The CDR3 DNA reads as TGTGCCATCAGCAGGGGCAACACTGAAGCTTTCTTT.